The text below deals with one TCR beta chain. A second about 7 to 11 cycle PCR used barcoded and J-beta primers. From the 5' RACE reads, TCRdb called clonotypes with MiXCR, one entry per CDR3 protein. The sample consists of approximately 900,000 distinct CDR3 sequences, about 44% of them appearing once. V was cut by 10 bases and J by 1 base, with 10 bases left in between. This CDR3 region has 12 residues. Germline CDR1 and CDR2: MDHEN and SYDVKM. This entry comes from a study of blood T cells in healthy people across ages. Sequencing used blood. The TCR sequence derives from a man aged 25 to 40 in good health. The chain has TRBV28 and TRBJ1-2; D remains unclear. CDR3 in DNA: TGTGCCACCAGCGACCTTAACTATGGCTACACCTTC. Its translation is CATSDLNYGYTF.